The next 26 T cell receptor beta chains were all read from a single sample in a study of cytomegalovirus exposure and HLA in healthy donors. The data were produced by immunoSEQ multiplex PCR, yet TCRdb's version contains in-frame clones alone and is incomplete. The table shows 90,000 to 100,000 clones, with roughly 87% occurring only once. Source material: PBMCs. These receptors all stem from a man younger than 35 in good health and CMV-seropositive.

This clone was recorded once. J is TRBJ2-1 and V is TRBV9; 13 bases line up with TRBD2. The CDR3 runs to 21 residues. The J segment lost 4 bases and the V segment lost 1 base, leaving 17 bases of the junction unmatched. Germline CDR1 SGDLS, CDR2 YYNGEE. The CDR3 region is CASSVTSVSGTSGTSYNEQFF. DNA of the CDR3: TGTGCCAGCAGCGTAACTAGTGTTTCTGGGACTAGCGGGACTTCGTACAATGAGCAGTTCTTC.

The rearrangement links TRBV4-1 to TRBJ2-3; 7 nucleotides agree with TRBD2. In germline, CDR1 is MGHRA, CDR2 YSYEKL. The CDR3 is 14 amino acids. Losses at the gene ends were 4 bases for V and 1 base for J; bases not matched to a gene: 2. The CDR3 DNA sequence: TGCGCCAGCAGCCCGCTAGCGGGCACAGATACGCAGTATTTT. Translating it yields CASSPLAGTDTQYF.

The chain carries TRBV4-3 and TRBJ2-5, with 15 positions matching TRBD2. The CDR3 has 14 amino acids. Germline CDR1 reads LGHNA; CDR2 reads YSLEER. The J segment lost 11 bases and the V segment lost 3 bases, leaving 4 bases of the junction unmatched. This CDR3 is CASSQGLAGGGQYF. CDR3 coding DNA: TGCGCCAGCAGCCAGGGACTAGCGGGAGGTGGGCAGTACTTC.

The genes are TRBV19 and TRBJ2-7; D may be TRBD1 (6 bases). CDR1 LNHDA and CDR2 SQIVND come from the germline V gene (reference sequence). CDR3 size: 15 residues. V gave up 2 bases and J gave up 2 bases, with 13 bases separating them. DNA for the CDR3: TGTGCCAGTAGTATATGGGCCCAGGGGCCCTACGAGCAGTACTTC. Translated: CASSIWAQGPYEQYF.

The V call is TRBV29-1, the J call TRBJ1-2, with no clear D. Trimming shortened V by 3 bases and J by 4 bases, and 12 bases separated the two germline ends. In germline, CDR1 is SQVTM, CDR2 ANQGSEA. This CDR3 region has 13 residues. The CDR3 loop is CSVDWVSGYGYTF. The CDR3 bases are TGCAGCGTTGACTGGGTTTCGGGCTATGGCTACACCTTC.

The rearrangement links TRBV9 to TRBJ1-3, with D possibly being TRBD1 (5 bases). The CDR3 length is 14 residues. The ends were cut back, 6 bases at V and 3 bases at J, with 13 bases in the middle. Germline V gives CDR1 SGDLS, CDR2 YYNGEE. The CDR3 DNA reads as TGTGCCAGCACCCCCTCGGGGGTTGGAAACACCATATATTTT. Amino acids: CASTPSGVGNTIYF.

This clone came up once. The chain joins TRBV11-3 to TRBJ1-2, with D maybe TRBD1 (5 bases). The germline V gene encodes CDR1 SGHNT and CDR2 YENEEA. The CDR3 runs to 13 residues. Trimming shortened V by 2 bases and J by 2 bases, and 6 bases separated the two germline ends. CDR3 in amino acids: CASSLRTNYGYTF. The CDR3, as DNA: TGTGCCAGCAGCTTAAGGACAAACTATGGCTACACCTTC.

The chain couples TRBV29-1 to TRBJ2-3, with D possibly being TRBD2 (6 bases). This CDR3 has 12 amino acids. The germline V gene has CDR1 SQVTM and CDR2 ANQGSEA. Trimming stripped 7 bases from V and 4 bases from J, with 12 bases between. The CDR3 DNA follows: TGCAGCGAGCGACTAGGGGCAGATACGCAGTATTTT. Translation gives CSERLGADTQYF.

This chain uses TRBV9 with TRBJ2-3; 10 nucleotides line up with TRBD2. Per the germline V gene, CDR1 is SGDLS and CDR2 is YYNGEE. Losses at the gene ends were 1 base for V and 6 bases for J; bases not matched to a gene: 11. The CDR3 is 17 residues long. Here the CDR3 reads CASSVSGRATPSDTQYF. The CDR3 nucleotides are TGTGCCAGCAGCGTAAGCGGGAGGGCCACTCCCTCGGATACGCAGTATTTT.

The chain is built from TRBV5-6 and TRBJ2-3; tentatively, D is TRBD2 (6 bases). Trimming pared 7 bases from V and 4 bases from J, leaving 16 bases between. Germline-derived CDR1 and CDR2 are SGHDT and YYEEEE. This CDR3 has 14 amino acids. For the CDR3, the DNA is TGTGCCAGCGAGGGACTCACGGAGGCAGATACGCAGTATTTT. This gives the protein CASEGLTEADTQYF.

This clone has just a few counts. V is TRBV19 and J is TRBJ2-5; 10 bases agree with TRBD2. The ends lost 5 bases at V and 4 bases at J; junction bases unmatched: 7. The CDR3 is 15 amino acids. Germline loops: CDR1 LNHDA, CDR2 SQIVND (reference sequence). The CDR3 sequence: CASSPSGSFSETQYF. CDR3 sequence (DNA): TGTGCCAGTAGTCCTAGCGGGAGTTTTTCAGAGACCCAGTACTTC.

This rearrangement joins TRBV5-8 to TRBJ1-2; D is unclear. The germline V and J ends were trimmed by 3 bases and 8 bases, with 11 bases remaining between them. The CDR3 is 12 amino acids. Germline values: CDR1 SGHTS, CDR2 YDEGEE. CDR3 amino acids: CASSYANRGYTF. The DNA of the CDR3 is TGTGCCAGCAGCTATGCGAATCGGGGCTACACCTTC.

This sequence joins TRBV7-9 and TRBJ1-5; the D gene is possibly TRBD1 (5 bases). CDR1 is SEHNR and CDR2 is FQNEAQ in the germline V gene (reference sequence). The length of the CDR3 is 16 residues. The ends were cut back, 1 base at V and 6 bases at J, with 16 bases in the middle. Written as DNA, the CDR3 is TGTGCCAGCAGCTTAGGGGGGACTCCCGGGGCTCAGCCCCAGCATTTT. Encoded protein: CASSLGGTPGAQPQHF.

The J gene is TRBJ1-2, the V gene TRBV11-3, with 7 positions matching TRBD1. The trim removed 6 bases at V and 6 bases at J, leaving 16 bases unmatched. The CDR3 has 16 residues. Germline values: CDR1 SGHNT, CDR2 YENEEA. In DNA, the CDR3 is TGTGCCAGCAGTCCAGACCCCGGGACAGATATCAATGGCTACACCTTC. It specifies CASSPDPGTDINGYTF.

For the CDR3, the DNA is TGCGCCAGCAGCTTGGTGAGGGGGCTTTCCCAAGAGACCCAGTACTTC. Translated, it gives CASSLVRGLSQETQYF. The chain has TRBV5-1 and TRBJ2-5, with TRBD1 identical over 7 bases. The CDR3 runs to 16 residues. Germline CDR1 SGHRS, CDR2 YFSETQ. J lost 1 base, V lost 0 bases, and 6 bases had no gene match.

The V call is TRBV5-6, the J call TRBJ2-7, with TRBD1 matching over 12 bases. Germline-derived CDR1 and CDR2 are SGHDT and YYEEEE. J lost 4 bases, V lost 3 bases, and 2 bases had no gene match. The CDR3 extends over 14 amino acids. The CDR3 spells CASSSGQGAYEQYF. The CDR3 nucleotides are TGTGCCAGCAGCTCGGGACAGGGGGCTTACGAGCAGTACTTC.

This chain uses TRBV29-1 with TRBJ2-5; a possible D gene is TRBD1 (6 bases). The CDR3 is 16 amino acids. Trimming stripped 3 bases from V and 4 bases from J, with 21 bases between. Per the germline V gene, CDR1 is SQVTM and CDR2 is ANQGSEA. The CDR3 is CSVDGVRAGDLETQYF. CDR3 in DNA: TGCAGCGTTGATGGGGTGAGGGCAGGGGATTTAGAGACCCAGTACTTC.

The V gene is TRBV19, the J gene TRBJ1-1; no reliable D call. The V and J ends lost 5 bases and 1 base respectively, with 8 bases between them. The CDR3 loop spans 13 amino acids. CDR1 is LNHDA, CDR2 SQIVND, per germline (reference sequence). The CDR3 DNA reads as TGTGCCAGTAGTTTCGTGAGGAACACTGAAGCTTTCTTT. Translating gives CASSFVRNTEAFF.

The chain links TRBV19 to TRBJ2-5; D perhaps matches TRBD2 (6 bases). This CDR3 contains 13 residues. CDR1 is LNHDA, CDR2 SQIVND, per germline (reference sequence). V was pared by 3 bases and J by 3 bases, with 8 bases between. The CDR3 loop is CASSIGGEETQYF. CDR3 coding DNA: TGTGCCAGTAGTATTGGCGGGGAAGAGACCCAGTACTTC.

This sequence joins TRBV4-3 and TRBJ2-7, with TRBD2 as a possible D gene (6 bases). CDR1 is LGHNA, CDR2 YSLEER, per germline. CDR3 length: 15 amino acids. V was shortened by 4 bases and J by 2 bases, with 15 bases between the two germline ends. This CDR3 reads CASSPINGGTYEQYF. The CDR3 bases are TGCGCCAGCAGCCCCATAAATGGGGGGACCTACGAGCAGTACTTC.

The J gene is TRBJ1-6, the V gene TRBV4-3; D perhaps matches TRBD1 (6 bases). The V and J ends lost 0 bases and 0 bases respectively, with 15 bases between them. CDR1 and CDR2 (germline): LGHNA, YSLEER. The length of the CDR3 is 19 residues. This chain's CDR3 is CASSQDHGQPSSYNSPLHF. CDR3 sequence (DNA): TGCGCCAGCAGCCAAGATCATGGACAGCCGAGCTCCTATAATTCACCCCTCCACTTT.

V usage is TRBV10-3 and J usage is TRBJ2-2, with TRBD1 matching 9 bases. The CDR3 runs to 15 residues. The V segment lost 6 bases and the J segment 5 bases; nucleotides outside the gene matches: 7. Per germline, CDR1 ENHRY and CDR2 SYGVKD. DNA for the CDR3: TGTGCCATCAGAACCGGGACAGGGTGGACCGGGGAGCTGTTTTTT. Translated: CAIRTGTGWTGELFF.

V gene TRBV5-8 combines with J gene TRBJ1-5, with D unresolved. With 3 bases removed from V and 3 bases from J, the gap between germline ends came to 10 bases. The CDR3 covers 14 residues. Germline lookup yields CDR1 SGHTS and CDR2 YDEGEE. CDR3 in amino acids: CASSWARNNQPQHF. The CDR3 DNA reads as TGTGCCAGCAGCTGGGCCCGGAACAATCAGCCCCAGCATTTT.

This sequence joins TRBV5-4 and TRBJ1-1, with TRBD1 as a possible D gene (6 bases). In germline, CDR1 is SGHNT, CDR2 YYREEE (reference sequence). This CDR3 region has 15 residues. V lost 4 bases and J lost 5, with 18 bases in between. The CDR3 here is CASSPGGGLRTEAFF. CDR3 nucleotide sequence: TGTGCCAGCAGCCCGGGAGGGGGGCTGAGGACTGAAGCTTTCTTT.

V and J are TRBV7-2 and TRBJ1-2; TRBD1 agrees at 8 bases. Trimming removed 5 bases from V and 0 bases from J; junction bases left unmatched: 5. Germline-derived CDR1 and CDR2 are SGHTA and FQGNSA. CDR3 length: 15 residues. As DNA, the CDR3 is TGTGCCAGCAGCCCAGGACAGGGTGCTAACTATGGCTACACCTTC. Its protein is CASSPGQGANYGYTF.

V usage is TRBV9 and J usage is TRBJ2-3; D is perhaps TRBD2 (5 bases). Germline V gives CDR1 SGDLS, CDR2 YYNGEE. V was cut by 3 bases and J by 2 bases, with 16 bases left in between. The CDR3 covers 16 residues. CDR3 sequence reads: CASSERGSGFTDTQYF. The CDR3 DNA follows: TGTGCCAGCAGCGAACGAGGTTCGGGGTTCACAGATACGCAGTATTTT.